This T cell receptor beta chain stems from a study of blood T cells in healthy people across ages. Germline assignment: CDR1 DFQATT and CDR2 SNEGSKA (reference sequence). V shed 3 bases, J shed 8 bases, and the junction held 12 bases outside the gene matches. The CDR3 loop spans 15 amino acids. A second about 6 to 12 cycle PCR used barcoded and J-beta primers. One entry per CDR3 protein, called by TCRdb with MiXCR from the 5' RACE reads. The table has about 1.5 million distinct CDR3 sequences, under 55% seen once; the top ten hold around 4%. The specimen was blood. This sequence was found in a young woman in good health. V gene TRBV20-1 combines with J gene TRBJ1-3, with TRBD1 identical over 8 bases. CDR3 DNA: TGCAGTGCTAGGGACAGGGTCCGGGGGGCTGACACCATATATTTT. It is translated as CSARDRVRGADTIYF.